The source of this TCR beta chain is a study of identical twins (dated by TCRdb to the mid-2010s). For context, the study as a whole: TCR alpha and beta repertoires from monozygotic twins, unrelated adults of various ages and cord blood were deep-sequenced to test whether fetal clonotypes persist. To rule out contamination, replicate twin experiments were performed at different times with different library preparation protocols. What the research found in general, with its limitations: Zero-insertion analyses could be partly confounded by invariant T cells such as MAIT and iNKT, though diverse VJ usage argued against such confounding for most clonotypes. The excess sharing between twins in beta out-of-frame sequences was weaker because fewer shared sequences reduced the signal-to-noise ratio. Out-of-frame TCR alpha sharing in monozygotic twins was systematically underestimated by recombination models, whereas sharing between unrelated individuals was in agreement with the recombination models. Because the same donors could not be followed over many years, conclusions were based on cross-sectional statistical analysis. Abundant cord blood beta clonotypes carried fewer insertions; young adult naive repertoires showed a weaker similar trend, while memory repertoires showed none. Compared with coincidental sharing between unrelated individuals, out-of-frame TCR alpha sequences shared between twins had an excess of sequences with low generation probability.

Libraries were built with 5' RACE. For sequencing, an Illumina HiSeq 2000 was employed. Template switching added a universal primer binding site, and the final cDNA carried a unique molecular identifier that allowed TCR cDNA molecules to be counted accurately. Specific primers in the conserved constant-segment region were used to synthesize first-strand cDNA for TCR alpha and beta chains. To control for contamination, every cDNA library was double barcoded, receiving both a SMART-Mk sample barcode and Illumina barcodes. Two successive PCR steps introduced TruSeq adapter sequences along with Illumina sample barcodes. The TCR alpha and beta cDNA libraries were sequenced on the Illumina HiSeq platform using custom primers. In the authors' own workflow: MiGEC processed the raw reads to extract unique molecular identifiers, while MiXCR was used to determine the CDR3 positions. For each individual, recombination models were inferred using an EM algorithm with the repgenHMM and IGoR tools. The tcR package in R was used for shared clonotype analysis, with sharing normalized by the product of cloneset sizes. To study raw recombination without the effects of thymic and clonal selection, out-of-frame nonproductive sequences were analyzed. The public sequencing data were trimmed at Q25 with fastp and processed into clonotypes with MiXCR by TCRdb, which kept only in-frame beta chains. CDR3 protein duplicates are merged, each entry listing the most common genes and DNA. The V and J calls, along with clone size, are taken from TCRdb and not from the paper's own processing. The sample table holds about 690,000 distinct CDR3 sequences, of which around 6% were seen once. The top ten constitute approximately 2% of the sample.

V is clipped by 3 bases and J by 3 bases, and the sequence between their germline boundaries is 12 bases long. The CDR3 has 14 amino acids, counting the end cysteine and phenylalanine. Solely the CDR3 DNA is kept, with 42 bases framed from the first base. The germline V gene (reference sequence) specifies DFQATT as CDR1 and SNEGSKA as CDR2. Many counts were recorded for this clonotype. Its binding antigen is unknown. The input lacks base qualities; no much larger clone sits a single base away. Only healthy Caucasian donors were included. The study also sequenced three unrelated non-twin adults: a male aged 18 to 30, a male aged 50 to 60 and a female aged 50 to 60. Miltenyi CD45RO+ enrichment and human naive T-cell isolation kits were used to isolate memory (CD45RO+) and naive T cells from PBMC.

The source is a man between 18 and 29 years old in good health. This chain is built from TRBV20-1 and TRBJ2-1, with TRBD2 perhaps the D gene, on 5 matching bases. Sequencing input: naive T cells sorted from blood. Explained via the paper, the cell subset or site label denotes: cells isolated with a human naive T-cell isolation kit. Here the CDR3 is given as CSARLEAVYNEQFF. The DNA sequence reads TGCAGTGCTAGGCTGGAGGCAGTCTACAATGAGCAGTTCTTC.